The entry that follows covers one TCR beta chain sequence. The sample originates from a study of blood T cell repertoires in COVID-19. Study-level information: Acute-phase and convalescent COVID-19 samples originated in the United States, Italy and Spain. T cells, B-cell-depleted T cells, or PBMCs provided the cDNA or gDNA that served as material.

Source study methods: Quantification of nucleated cells was approximated via reference gene primer amplification. Generated by immunoSEQ multiplex PCR, the TCRdb table keeps only in-frame clones and is missing some. D and trimming come from the DNA, and the V and J calls and clone size come from that table. The repertoire holds 220,000 or so clones, with just under 85% as singletons. CDR1 is SGHVS and CDR2 is FNYEAQ in the germline V gene. With 0 bases removed from V and 1 base from J, the gap between germline ends came to 9 bases. The CDR3 extends over 15 amino acids. The sample was peripheral blood. This receptor was obtained from a woman of 80 years or more with acute or convalescent COVID-19. J is TRBJ1-1 and V is TRBV7-6; D might be TRBD1 (6 bases). This CDR3 is CASSLAVRGNTEAFF. As DNA, the CDR3 is TGTGCCAGCAGCTTAGCGGTCAGGGGGAACACTGAAGCTTTCTTT.